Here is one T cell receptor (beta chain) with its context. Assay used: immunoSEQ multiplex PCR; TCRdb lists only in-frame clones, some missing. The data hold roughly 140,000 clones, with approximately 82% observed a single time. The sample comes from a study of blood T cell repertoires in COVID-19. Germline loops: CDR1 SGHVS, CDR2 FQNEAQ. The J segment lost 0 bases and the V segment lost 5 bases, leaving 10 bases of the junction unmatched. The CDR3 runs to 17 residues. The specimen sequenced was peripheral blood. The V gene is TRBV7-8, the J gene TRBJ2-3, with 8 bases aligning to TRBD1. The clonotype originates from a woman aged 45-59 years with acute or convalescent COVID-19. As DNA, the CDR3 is TGTGCCAGCAGCGCGGACAGGGTGTTTTCTAGCACAGATACGCAGTATTTT. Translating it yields CASSADRVFSSTDTQYF.